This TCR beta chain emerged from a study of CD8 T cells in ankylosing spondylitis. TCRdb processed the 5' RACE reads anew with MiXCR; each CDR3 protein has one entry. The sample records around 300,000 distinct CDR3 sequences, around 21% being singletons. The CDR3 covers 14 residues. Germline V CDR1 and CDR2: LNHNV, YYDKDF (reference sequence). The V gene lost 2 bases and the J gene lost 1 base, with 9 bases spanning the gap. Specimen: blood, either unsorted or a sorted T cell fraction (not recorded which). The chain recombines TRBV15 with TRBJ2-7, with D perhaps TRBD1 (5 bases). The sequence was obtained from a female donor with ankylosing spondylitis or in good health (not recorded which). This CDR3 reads CATSRSRASYEQYF. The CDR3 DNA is TGTGCCACCAGCAGATCCAGGGCGTCCTACGAGCAGTACTTC.